The TCR beta chain under discussion was sequenced for a study of control samples from healthy donors and cancer patients. This clone was observed once. In germline, CDR1 is SNHLY, CDR2 FYNNEI. The CDR3 contains 13 residues. Trimming stripped 5 bases from V and 0 bases from J, with 5 bases between. Repertoires were generated with immunoSEQ multiplex PCR, while TCRdb's copy carries only in-frame clones and drops some. Of fewer than 200,000 clones listed, just over 90% are singletons. The source material was blood. This receptor was identified in a woman in her fifties or sixties in good health. V usage is TRBV2 and J usage is TRBJ1-3; D is undetermined. CDR3 nucleotide sequence: TGTGCCAGCAGTCCCGACTCTGGAAACACCATATATTTT. Protein sequence: CASSPDSGNTIYF. Based on the CDR3 plus reference TRBV2 and TRBJ1-3, the full variable domain is EPEVTQTPSHQVTQMGQEVILRCVPISNHLYFYWYRQILGQKVEFLVSFYNNEISEKSEIFDDQFSVERPDGSNFTLKIRSTKLEDSAMYFCASSPDSGNTIYFGEGSWLTVV.